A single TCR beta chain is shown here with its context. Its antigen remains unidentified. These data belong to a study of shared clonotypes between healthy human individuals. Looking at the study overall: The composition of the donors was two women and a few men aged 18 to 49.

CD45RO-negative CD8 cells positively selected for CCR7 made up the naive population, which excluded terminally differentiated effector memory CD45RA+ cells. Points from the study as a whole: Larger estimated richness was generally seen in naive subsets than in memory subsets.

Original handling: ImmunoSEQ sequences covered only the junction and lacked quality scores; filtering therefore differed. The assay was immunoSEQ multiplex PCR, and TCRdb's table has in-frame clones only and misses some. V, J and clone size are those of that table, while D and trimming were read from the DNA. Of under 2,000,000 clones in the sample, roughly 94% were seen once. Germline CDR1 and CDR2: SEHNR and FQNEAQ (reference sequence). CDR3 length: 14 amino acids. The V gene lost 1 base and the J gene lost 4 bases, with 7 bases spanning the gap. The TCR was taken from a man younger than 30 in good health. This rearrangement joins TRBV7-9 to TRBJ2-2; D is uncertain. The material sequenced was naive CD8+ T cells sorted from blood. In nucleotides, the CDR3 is TGTGCCAGCAGCTTAGTAGACTCCACCGGGGAGCTGTTTTTT. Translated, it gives CASSLVDSTGELFF.